In this sample, the clone carrying this T cell receptor beta chain turned up a few times. As yet, its antigen is unknown. Constant-segment primers were used for 5'RACE, and the resulting TCR alpha and TCR beta cDNA libraries carried sample barcodes and UMIs. TCRdb used MiXCR to reprocess the 5' RACE reads, holding one entry per CDR3 protein. Of some 320,000 distinct CDR3 sequences listed, roughly an eighth were seen once; the top ten hold over 20%. The data belong to a study of T-cell memory formation after mild COVID-19. Germline CDR1 MNHEY, CDR2 SVGAGI. Unmatched junction bases numbered 3, after V lost 6 bases and J lost 6 bases. This CDR3 region has 13 residues. General study results and limits: Contracting CD4+ clones lay largely in CM and EM, with CD8+ ones residing in EMRA. That cross-reactive memory joined was suggested by some responding clones appearing in pre-infection memory.

The chain joins TRBV6-5 to TRBJ2-2, with TRBD1 identical over 8 bases. Sequencing input: PBMCs or a T cell subset sorted from them (not recorded which). This TCR derives from a man between 18 and 29 years old who had mild COVID-19 (a few samples of this study predate the infection). Cell type and time point are not known. The CDR3 loop reads CASRRQGSGELFF. CDR3 in DNA: TGTGCCAGCAGGAGACAGGGGTCCGGGGAGCTGTTTTTT.